This T cell receptor beta chain is from a study of regulatory T cells in long-lasting Graves disease. The study, taken as a whole, reports: It was in persistent disease that TRBV28, TRBJ1-2 and TRBJ2-5 were favored.

The authors built TCR beta libraries using iRepertoire HTBI primers and Arm-PCR of CDR3 regions. As originally analysed: The samples yielded 55 to 75 TRBV and 14 TRBJ segments. TCRdb fed the multiplex PCR reads into MiXCR, producing one record per CDR3 protein. It is TCRdb's table, rather than the study itself, that gives the V and J calls and clone size. The sample carries 600,000 to 850,000 distinct CDR3 sequences, about 30% recorded once. Germline V gene sequence: CDR1 LNHDA, CDR2 SQIVND (reference sequence). The CDR3 has 13 residues. V was cut by 6 bases and J by 8 bases, with 13 bases left in between. About this clonotype itself: Its antigen remains unknown.

Time point defined: persistent/refractory GD, antithyroid drugs over 5 years with positive TRAb. Construction of the TCR library relied on RNA isolated from PBMCs. Graves' disease diagnosis was established per American Thyroid Association guidelines. The clonotype originates from a female donor with Graves disease. Sample: peripheral blood mononuclear cells (PBMCs), taken when the disease was refractory, from a patient treated with antithyroid drugs. The chain links TRBV19 to TRBJ1-4, with D maybe TRBD1 (5 bases). The CDR3 region is CASSNTGGEKLFF. The CDR3, as DNA: TGTGCCAGTAGCAACACAGGCGGCGAAAAACTGTTTTTT.